The 5 T cell receptor beta chains presented below share a single source sample, sequenced in a study of naive and memory T cell subsets. An equimolar mix of two oligonucleotides served as the beta constant-region primer for TRBC1 and TRBC2. TCRdb re-derived calls from the UMI-ligation and nested PCR reads in MiXCR, one entry per CDR3 protein. The sample has roughly 91,000 distinct CDR3 sequences, around 14% seen once. Sequenced: central memory CD4+ T cells from blood. These receptors were obtained from a human donor in good health.

In its sample, this clonotype was seen a few times. The chain carries TRBV29-1 and TRBJ2-7; 7 bases are a match to TRBD1. Germline trimming cut 5 bases from V and 4 bases from J; bases unmatched to any gene: 2. This CDR3 spans 11 amino acids. CDR1 and CDR2 (germline): SQVTM, ANQGSEA. The CDR3 DNA is TGCAGCGTTACAGGGGAGTACGAGCAGTACTTC. Amino acid sequence: CSVTGEYEQYF.

This clonotype was recorded a few times. The J gene is TRBJ2-2, the V gene TRBV24-1, with 13 bases that match TRBD2. CDR3 size: 17 residues. After removal of 3 bases from V and 5 bases from J, the junction contained 5 bases not matched to a gene. From germline, CDR1 is KGHDR and CDR2 SFDVKD. For the CDR3, the DNA is TGTGCCACCAGTGATGAACTAGCGGGAGGGCGGACCGGGGAGCTGTTTTTT. Translated, it gives CATSDELAGGRTGELFF.

This clonotype was found a few times. The genes are TRBV6-5 and TRBJ2-5; 7 nucleotides line up with TRBD2. The germline V gene has CDR1 MNHEY and CDR2 SVGAGI. The CDR3 loop spans 15 amino acids. Trimming cost V 2 bases and J 5 bases; bases outside gene matches: 8. CDR3 nucleotides: TGTGCCAGCAGTTACAGGGACTATGAGGTGGAGACCCAGTACTTC. This translates into CASSYRDYEVETQYF.

This clonotype was seen only a few times. The chain's CDR3 is CSASSDRVGLSGYTF. CDR3 nucleotides: TGCAGTGCTAGCTCCGACAGGGTCGGATTGAGTGGCTACACCTTC. The V and J genes are TRBV20-1 and TRBJ1-2, with 7 bases fitting TRBD1. This CDR3 comprises 15 residues. The junction had 14 bases not matched to a gene; V was cut back by 3 bases and J by 7 bases. The germline V gene encodes CDR1 DFQATT and CDR2 SNEGSKA (reference sequence).

This clonotype has more than one count but fewer than ten. The chain links TRBV6-6 to TRBJ1-1; 10 nucleotides align to TRBD1. Germline CDR1 reads MNHNY; CDR2 reads SVGAGI (reference sequence). V lost 4 bases to trimming and J lost 5 bases; unmatched junction nucleotides: 4. The CDR3 totals 14 residues. In DNA, the CDR3 is TGTGCCAGCAGTTCCCGACAGGGGGCGACTGAAGCTTTCTTT. Protein product: CASSSRQGATEAFF.